Sequencing of this TCR beta chain was carried out in a study of T cell clonality in common variable immunodeficiency. Notes on the study in general: Common variable immunodeficiency TCR beta sequences reportedly had fewer deletions and N-nucleotide insertions.

Deletions cut 6 bases from V and 3 bases from J, with 15 bases between. Germline assignment: CDR1 MDHEN and CDR2 SYDVKM. The CDR3 length is 16 residues. This clone showed up many times. Its specificity is not known. The sequence runs out 3 residues before the end of the CDR3; the remainder is reconstructed from the germline J gene. Clones were sequenced by immunoSEQ multiplex PCR, and TCRdb holds only the in-frame ones, with some missing. The sample counts about 34,000 clones, none seen once; the ten largest own about 26%. This receptor was obtained from a human donor with common variable immunodeficiency. Sequenced sample: peripheral blood mononuclear cells. The chain combines TRBV28 with TRBJ1-6; D unresolved. This CDR3 is CASRRPVTDYNSPLHF. Incomplete CDR3 DNA: TGTGCCAGCAGGCGACCCGTTACAGACTATAATTCACCC.